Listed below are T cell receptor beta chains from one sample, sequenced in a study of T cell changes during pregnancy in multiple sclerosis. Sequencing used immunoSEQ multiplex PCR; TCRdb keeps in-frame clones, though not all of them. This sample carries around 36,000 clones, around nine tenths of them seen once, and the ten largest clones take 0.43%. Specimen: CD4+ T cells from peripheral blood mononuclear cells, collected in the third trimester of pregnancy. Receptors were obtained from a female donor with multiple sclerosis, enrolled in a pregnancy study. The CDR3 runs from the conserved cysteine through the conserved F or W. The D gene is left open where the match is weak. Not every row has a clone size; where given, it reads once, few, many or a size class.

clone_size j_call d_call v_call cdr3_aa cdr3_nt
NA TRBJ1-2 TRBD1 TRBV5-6 CASSPETGYGYTF TGTGCCAGCAGCCCGGAGACAGGGTATGGCTACACCTTC
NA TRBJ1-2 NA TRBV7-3 CASRPQTGTYGYTF TGTGCCAGCAGACCCCAAACAGGGACCTATGGCTACACCTTC
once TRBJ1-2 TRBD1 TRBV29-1 CSVEPLSRQGWGYTF TGCAGCGTTGAACCCCTCTCCAGACAGGGTTGGGGCTACACCTTC
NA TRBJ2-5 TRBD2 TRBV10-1 CASSGAGGLGETQYF TGCGCCAGCAGTGGAGCGGGAGGGCTTGGGGAGACCCAGTACTTC
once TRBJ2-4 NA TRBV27 CASSSPTGGGPSRDIQYF TGTGCCAGCAGTTCCCCTACAGGGGGGGGGCCGTCCAGGGACATTCAGTACTTC
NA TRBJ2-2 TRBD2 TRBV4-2 CASSQDPTAGGNTGELFF TGTGCCAGCAGCCAAGATCCCACGGCGGGAGGTAACACCGGGGAGCTGTTTTTT
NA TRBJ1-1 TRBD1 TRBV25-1 CASSPGQGRTEAFF TGTGCCAGCAGTCCGGGACAGGGAAGGACTGAAGCTTTCTTT
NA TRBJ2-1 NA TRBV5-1 CASSLNLGGYNEQFF TGCGCCAGCAGCTTGAACCTGGGCGGGTACAATGAGCAGTTCTTC
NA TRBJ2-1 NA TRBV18 CASSPPGGGGAIGEQFF TGTGCCAGCTCACCACCGGGGGGAGGAGGGGCCATCGGTGAGCAGTTCTTC
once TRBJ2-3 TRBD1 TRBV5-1 CASSLALTGGTDTQYF TGCGCCAGCAGCTTGGCCTTGACAGGGGGCACAGATACGCAGTATTTT
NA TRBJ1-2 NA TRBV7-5 CVRSPSRGLSGYTF TGTGTCAGAAGCCCTAGTAGAGGGCTTAGTGGCTACACCTTC
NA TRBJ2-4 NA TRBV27 CASSSSRGNIQYF TGTGCCAGCAGTTCCTCCAGGGGAAACATTCAGTACTTC
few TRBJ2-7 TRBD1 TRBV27 CASSPRTGTELEQYF TGTGCCAGCAGTCCAAGGACAGGAACCGAGCTCGAGCAGTACTTC
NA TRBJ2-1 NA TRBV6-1 CASSELAGSYNEQFF TGTGCCAGCAGTGAATTGGCGGGCTCCTACAATGAGCAGTTCTTC